Below, 4 T cell receptor beta chains from the same sample are listed, as sequenced in a study of T cell responses to AZD1222 COVID-19 vaccine. Sequencing was performed with immunoSEQ multiplex PCR; in TCRdb, only in-frame clones are kept and a portion is missing. The sample includes around 180,000 clones, about 85% seen only once; the top ten take 2.6%. The specimen comprised peripheral blood, sampled on day 0 of AZD1222 vaccination. The receptors shown here come from an adult in good health.

The chain couples TRBV6-5 to TRBJ1-1; D perhaps matches TRBD1 (5 bases). The CDR3 is 15 amino acids. The germline V gene encodes CDR1 MNHEY and CDR2 SVGAGI. The V end was cut by 7 bases, the J end by 6 bases, with 21 bases between. CDR3 bases: TGTGCCAGCACTGGGCTGATGGTGGGGCACCCTGAAGCTTTCTTT. Translation: CASTGLMVGHPEAFF.

This chain joins TRBV13 and TRBJ1-6; D may be TRBD1 (5 bases). Germline V gene sequence: CDR1 PRHDT, CDR2 FYEKMQ (reference sequence). The CDR3 extends over 15 amino acids. Trimming removed 6 bases from V and 7 bases from J, with 16 bases in between. CDR3 nucleotide sequence: TGTGCCAGCAGTTTTACCGGGACGGAAAATTCACCCCTCCACTTT. Its translation: CASSFTGTENSPLHF.

V usage is TRBV12-3 or TRBV12-4 and J usage is TRBJ2-1; 8 positions match TRBD1. CDR3 length equals 12 residues. With 8 bases clipped from V and 9 bases from J, the junction kept 6 bases outside the gene matches. The CDR3 sequence: CASGRGRFEQFF. CDR3 DNA sequence: TGTGCCAGCGGCAGGGGGCGGTTTGAGCAGTTCTTC.

This clone was found once. CDR3 protein: CASTNGGETQYF. The DNA of the CDR3 is TGTGCCAGCACCAACGGCGGAGAGACCCAGTACTTC. The chain carries TRBV2 and TRBJ2-5; D is uncertain. CDR1 is SNHLY and CDR2 is FYNNEI in the germline V gene. The ends were cut back, 7 bases at V and 4 bases at J, with 10 bases in the middle. The CDR3 consists of 12 residues.